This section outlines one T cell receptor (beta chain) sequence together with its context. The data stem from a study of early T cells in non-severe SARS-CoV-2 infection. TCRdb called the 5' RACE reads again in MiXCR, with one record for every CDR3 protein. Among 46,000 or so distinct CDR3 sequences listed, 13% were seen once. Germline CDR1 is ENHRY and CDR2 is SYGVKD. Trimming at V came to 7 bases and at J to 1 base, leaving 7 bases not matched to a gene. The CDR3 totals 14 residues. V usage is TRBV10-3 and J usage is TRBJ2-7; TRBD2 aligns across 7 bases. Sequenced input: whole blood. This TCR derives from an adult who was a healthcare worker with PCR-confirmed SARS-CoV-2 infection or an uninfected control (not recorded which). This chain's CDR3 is CAITSGLGSYEQYF. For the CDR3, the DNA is TGTGCCATCACCTCCGGACTAGGGTCCTACGAGCAGTACTTC.